A selection of T cell receptor beta chains follows, all from one sample in a study of technical replicates of blood from a few donors. TCRdb keeps only in-frame clones here, not all; method: immunoSEQ multiplex PCR. This table holds 80,000 to 95,000 clones, roughly 95% found once. Specimen: T cells isolated from PBMCs. These receptor sequences come from a human donor in good health. The CDR3 runs from the conserved cysteine through the conserved F or W. A D gene is named only where the DNA matches it firmly. A row's size may be missing; if present it is once, few, many or a size class.

>TRBJ1-1|-|TRBV5-6|-
CASSLGRGNTEAFF
TGTGCCAGCAGCTTGGGGCGGGGGAACACTGAAGCTTTCTTT
>TRBJ1-1|-|TRBV2|TRBD1
CASRGTGTGQTEAFF
TGTGCCAGTCGCGGGACAGGTACGGGCCAGACTGAAGCTTTCTTT
>TRBJ2-5|once|TRBV5-6|-
CASRSSRILETQYF
TGTGCCAGCAGATCCTCCAGGATATTAGAGACCCAGTACTTC
>TRBJ2-3|-|TRBV27|TRBD1
CASSFSPGQLTRADTQYF
TGTGCCAGCAGTTTTTCGCCGGGACAGTTAACAAGAGCAGATACGCAGTATTTT
>TRBJ2-7|-|TRBV2|TRBD1
CASSAYSGTGAGEQYF
TGTGCCAGCAGCGCCTATTCCGGGACAGGGGCAGGAGAGCAGTACTTC
>TRBJ1-3|-|TRBV28|-
CASSASPGATGNTIYF
TGTGCCAGCAGTGCATCCCCAGGGGCCACTGGAAACACCATATATTTT
>TRBJ1-2|-|TRBV7-9|-
CASSLSALVRTF
TGTGCCAGCAGCTTGAGTGCGTTGGTGAGGACCTTC
>TRBJ2-3|-|TRBV5-1|TRBD2
CASSSGGGTDTQYF
TGCGCCAGCAGCTCGGGGGGAGGCACAGATACGCAGTATTTT
>TRBJ1-5|-|TRBV18|-
CASSPSGDQPQHF
TGTGCCAGCTCACCATCAGGGGATCAGCCCCAGCATTTT
>TRBJ2-7|-|TRBV25-1|-
CASTEGKPSYEQYF
TGTGCCAGCACCGAGGGAAAACCCTCCTACGAGCAGTACTTC
>TRBJ2-1|-|TRBV30|-
CAWSVSSNEQFF
TGTGCCTGGAGTGTGAGTAGCAATGAGCAGTTCTTC
>TRBJ2-1|-|TRBV11-2|-
CASSYGRGIRNEQFF
TGTGCCAGCAGCTATGGCAGGGGAATTAGGAATGAGCAGTTCTTC
>TRBJ1-1|-|TRBV6-5|TRBD1
CAIGQAEAFF
TGTGCCATCGGACAGGCTGAAGCTTTCTTT
>TRBJ2-1|few|TRBV6-6|-
CASRRLESYNEQFF
TGTGCCAGCAGGAGACTAGAAAGCTACAATGAGCAGTTCTTC
>TRBJ2-2|once|TRBV4-1|TRBD2
CASSGLAGGPNTGELFF
TGCGCCAGCAGCGGACTAGCGGGAGGTCCGAACACCGGGGAGCTGTTTTTT
>TRBJ1-1|once|TRBV5-1|-
CASSRNAMNTEAFF
TGCGCCAGCAGCCGAAACGCTATGAACACTGAAGCTTTCTTT
>TRBJ1-5|-|TRBV28|-
CASSLQGFVGQPQHF
TGTGCCAGCAGTTTACAGGGGTTTGTCGGTCAGCCCCAGCATTTT
>TRBJ1-4|-|TRBV5-6|TRBD1
CASSLTGGGEKLFF
TGTGCCAGCAGCTTGACAGGGGGGGGTGAAAAACTGTTTTTT